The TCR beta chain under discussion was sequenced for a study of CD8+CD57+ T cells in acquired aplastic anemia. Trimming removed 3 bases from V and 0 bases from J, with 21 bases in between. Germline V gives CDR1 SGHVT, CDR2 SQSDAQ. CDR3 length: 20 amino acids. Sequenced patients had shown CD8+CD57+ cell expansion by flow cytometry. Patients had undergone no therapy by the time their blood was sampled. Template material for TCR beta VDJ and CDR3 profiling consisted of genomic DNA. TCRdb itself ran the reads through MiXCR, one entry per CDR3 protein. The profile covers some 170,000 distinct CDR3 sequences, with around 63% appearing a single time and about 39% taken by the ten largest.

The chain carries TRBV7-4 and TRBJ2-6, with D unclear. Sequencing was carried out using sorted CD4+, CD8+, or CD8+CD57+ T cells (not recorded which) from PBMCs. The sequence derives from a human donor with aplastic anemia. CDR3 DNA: TGTGCCAGCAGCTTTACCTTCTGGGCCTTAACCCCCTCTGGGGCCAACGTCCTGACTTTC. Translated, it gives CASSFTFWALTPSGANVLTF.